This TCR beta chain was retrieved from a study of human T cells and chemical hapten exposure. Time point specified: pre-sensitization, week 0. The treatment here: therapeutic diphenylcyclopropenone sensitization with weekly scalp DPC. The CDR3 contains 14 residues. V lost 3 bases and J 1 base, leaving 10 bases between the germline ends. Germline V gene data show CDR1 as SGHRS and CDR2 as YFSETQ. In TCRdb, the RACE reads were re-called with MiXCR into one record per CDR3 protein. The sample has roughly 250,000 distinct CDR3 sequences, about 8.6% seen once. Only a few counts were recorded for this clonotype.

The sequence derives from a woman in her thirties or forties with alopecia areata. Some clones in this sample may be carry-over from other donors' samples. V usage is TRBV5-1 and J usage is TRBJ1-1; perhaps TRBD1 as D (5 bases). The specimen comprised whole blood, sampled in connection with sensitization to the hapten diphenylcyclopropenone (DPC). The CDR3 DNA is TGCGCCAGCAGCTCCAGTGGGGGGAACACTGAAGCTTTCTTT. Protein sequence: CASSSSGGNTEAFF. Using reference TRBV5-1 and TRBJ1-1 for the parts outside the CDR3, the full variable domain is KAGVTQTPRYLIKTRGQQVTLSCSPISGHRSVSWYQQTPGQGLQFLFEYFSETQRNKGNFPGRFSGRQFSNSRSEMNVSTLELGDSALYLCASSSSGGNTEAFFGQGTRLTVV.